Listed here is a single T cell receptor beta chain. Generated by immunoSEQ multiplex PCR, the TCRdb table keeps only in-frame clones and is missing some. The data hold roughly 70,000 clones, with around 90% observed a single time. This entry belongs to a study of graft-versus-host responses after intestinal transplantation. The CDR3 totals 14 residues. Trimming removed 0 bases from V and 9 bases from J, with 12 bases in between. Germline assignment: CDR1 MNHEY and CDR2 SVGAGI. This clonotype was sampled from a human patient who received an intestinal transplant, so some T cells may come from the graft donor. This chain links TRBV6-5 with TRBJ1-5; D ambiguous. The source material was bone marrow, sampled roughly 780 days after intestinal transplantation. CDR3: CASSYSSQAAPQHF. CDR3 nucleotides: TGTGCCAGCAGTTACTCGAGCCAGGCAGCGCCCCAGCATTTT.